The rows below give T cell receptor beta chains drawn from one sample of a study of beta chain features in type 1 diabetes. The assay was immunoSEQ multiplex PCR, and TCRdb's table has in-frame clones only and misses some. This sample carries about 620,000 clones, around 15% of them seen once, and the ten largest clones take 0.07% to 0.095%. The sequenced sample consisted of naive CD4+ T cells from blood. The origin of the receptors is a man between 18 and 35 years old in good health. The CDR3 runs from the conserved cysteine through the conserved F or W. The D gene is left open where the match is weak. Part of the rows lack a size; the others show once, few, many or a class for expanded clones.

V: TRBV7-9
size: .
J: TRBJ2-7
D: TRBD1
CDR3: CASSSTGVEQYF
DNA: TGTGCCAGCAGCTCTACAGGGGTCGAGCAGTACTTC

V: TRBV4-3
size: few
J: TRBJ2-7
D: .
CDR3: CASSQPTKSYEQYF
DNA: TGCGCCAGCAGCCAACCGACGAAATCCTACGAGCAGTACTTC

V: TRBV12-5
size: .
J: TRBJ2-3
D: TRBD2
CDR3: CASGLVRGGLTTDTQYF
DNA: TGTGCTAGTGGTTTGGTTCGCGGGGGGCTAACCACAGATACGCAGTATTTT

V: TRBV7-3
size: .
J: TRBJ2-3
D: .
CDR3: CASSSGSDTQYF
DNA: TGTGCCAGCAGCTCAGGGTCAGATACGCAGTATTTT

V: TRBV11-2
size: .
J: TRBJ2-2
D: .
CDR3: CASSLGVLSGELFF
DNA: TGTGCCAGCAGCTTAGGTGTCTTATCCGGGGAGCTGTTTTTT

V: TRBV4-3
size: few
J: TRBJ1-2
D: .
CDR3: CASSQDIGQVPGPLFYGYTF
DNA: TGCGCCAGCAGCCAAGATATAGGTCAGGTTCCGGGACCGCTTTTCTATGGCTACACCTTC

V: TRBV10-3
size: .
J: TRBJ2-1
D: TRBD2
CDR3: CAISESTSGSSWFF
DNA: TGTGCCATCAGTGAGTCCACTAGCGGAAGCTCATGGTTCTTC

V: TRBV7-2
size: .
J: TRBJ2-7
D: .
CDR3: CATESGLGSSYEQYF
DNA: TGTGCCACCGAGTCTGGATTAGGGAGCTCCTACGAGCAGTACTTC

V: TRBV6-5
size: .
J: TRBJ2-3
D: TRBD1
CDR3: CASSYSEGQGVHTQYF
DNA: TGTGCCAGCAGTTACTCGGAGGGACAGGGCGTCCATACGCAGTATTTT

V: TRBV28
size: few
J: TRBJ1-5
D: TRBD1
CDR3: CASGPRQGVRQPQHF
DNA: TGTGCCAGCGGGCCGCGACAGGGGGTAAGGCAGCCCCAGCATTTT

V: TRBV4-1
size: few
J: TRBJ2-3
D: TRBD2
CDR3: CASSQLATSGRGTDTQYF
DNA: TGCGCCAGCAGCCAATTGGCGACTAGCGGGAGGGGTACAGATACGCAGTATTTT

V: TRBV9
size: few
J: TRBJ2-7
D: .
CDR3: CASSPSSPGRDSYEQYF
DNA: TGTGCCAGCAGCCCCTCTTCCCCGGGACGGGACTCCTACGAGCAGTACTTC

V: TRBV25-1
size: .
J: TRBJ1-5
D: TRBD1
CDR3: CASSSGQGIGNQPQHF
DNA: TGTGCCAGCAGCAGCGGACAGGGGATCGGCAATCAGCCCCAGCATTTT

V: TRBV6-5
size: few
J: TRBJ1-5
D: .
CDR3: CASSPREKQPQHF
DNA: TGTGCCAGCAGTCCGAGGGAAAAGCAGCCCCAGCATTTT

V: TRBV11-2
size: once
J: TRBJ2-7
D: TRBD1
CDR3: CASSLRDRAYEQYF
DNA: TGTGCCAGCAGCCTCCGGGACAGAGCCTACGAGCAGTACTTC

V: TRBV10-3
size: few
J: TRBJ2-5
D: TRBD1
CDR3: CAISSLRTGGGETQYF
DNA: TGTGCCATCAGTAGCCTCCGGACAGGGGGCGGAGAGACCCAGTACTTC

V: TRBV7-3
size: few
J: TRBJ1-2
D: .
CDR3: CASSTTGNDYGYTF
DNA: TGTGCCAGCAGCACCACAGGGAACGACTATGGCTACACCTTC

V: TRBV9
size: .
J: TRBJ2-7
D: .
CDR3: CASSVAPGWSSYEQYF
DNA: TGTGCCAGCAGCGTAGCCCCGGGCTGGAGCTCCTACGAGCAGTACTTC

V: TRBV10-3
size: few
J: TRBJ2-1
D: .
CDR3: CAISGANEQFF
DNA: TGTGCCATCAGTGGGGCAAATGAGCAGTTCTTC

V: TRBV19
size: .
J: TRBJ1-2
D: .
CDR3: CASSPTTNYGYTF
DNA: TGTGCCAGTAGTCCAACAACTAACTATGGCTACACCTTC

V: TRBV7-3
size: .
J: TRBJ2-7
D: .
CDR3: CASSLDRRTLSSYEQYF
DNA: TGTGCCAGCAGCTTAGATCGACGGACCCTCAGCTCCTACGAGCAGTACTTC

V: TRBV11-1
size: .
J: TRBJ2-7
D: .
CDR3: CASSLGLGDYEQYF
DNA: TGTGCCAGCAGCTTGGGACTCGGCGACTACGAGCAGTACTTC

V: TRBV5-6
size: .
J: TRBJ2-7
D: .
CDR3: CASSFAGGNKYF
DNA: .

V: TRBV30
size: few
J: TRBJ1-5
D: .
CDR3: CAWSVSGLDQPQHF
DNA: TGTGCCTGGAGTGTATCTGGGCTTGATCAGCCCCAGCATTTT

V: TRBV4-2
size: few
J: TRBJ2-5
D: .
CDR3: CASSQSGLLETQYF
DNA: TGTGCCAGCAGCCAATCCGGGTTATTGGAGACCCAGTACTTC

V: TRBV5-1
size: .
J: TRBJ2-3
D: .
CDR3: CASSFGTRTDTQYF
DNA: TGCGCCAGCAGCTTCGGGACCCGCACAGATACGCAGTATTTT

V: TRBV9
size: .
J: TRBJ1-2
D: .
CDR3: CASSVSGEPYGYTF
DNA: TGTGCCAGCAGCGTATCAGGGGAACCCTATGGCTACACCTTC

V: TRBV6-5
size: .
J: TRBJ2-1
D: TRBD2
CDR3: CASRYAGLAGNNEQFF
DNA: TGTGCCAGCAGGTACGCCGGACTAGCGGGGAACAATGAGCAGTTCTTC

V: TRBV27
size: .
J: TRBJ1-2
D: .
CDR3: CASSVSEYYGYTF
DNA: TGTGCCAGCAGTGTCAGCGAGTACTATGGCTACACCTTC

V: TRBV11-2
size: .
J: TRBJ2-1
D: TRBD2
CDR3: CASSLVAVGLADYNEQFF
DNA: TGTGCCAGCAGCTTAGTAGCTGTGGGGCTAGCGGATTACAATGAGCAGTTCTTC

V: TRBV11-2
size: .
J: TRBJ2-7
D: .
CDR3: CASSPRRETVRIKQYF
DNA: TGTGCCAGCAGCCCGCGCAGGGAGACTGTACGTATCAAGCAGTACTTC

V: TRBV7-6
size: .
J: TRBJ1-2
D: .
CDR3: CASSDPGEGEDGYTF
DNA: TGTGCCAGCAGCGACCCGGGAGAGGGGGAGGATGGCTACACCTTC

V: TRBV20-1
size: .
J: TRBJ1-1
D: .
CDR3: CRSSRDGPRF
DNA: TGCAGAAGTTCTAGGGACGGCCCCCGGTTT

V: TRBV7-8
size: .
J: TRBJ2-3
D: TRBD1
CDR3: CASSLWDRSTDTQYF
DNA: TGTGCCAGCAGCTTATGGGACAGATCTACAGATACGCAGTATTTT

V: TRBV6-1
size: .
J: TRBJ1-5
D: .
CDR3: CASSADSLGNQPQHF
DNA: TGTGCCAGCAGTGCGGACAGCCTAGGGAATCAGCCCCAGCATTTT

V: TRBV5-6
size: .
J: TRBJ2-7
D: TRBD1
CDR3: CASSLVGRGFSSYEQYF
DNA: TGTGCCAGCAGCTTGGTGGGCAGGGGGTTTAGCTCCTACGAGCAGTACTTC

V: TRBV10-3
size: .
J: TRBJ2-1
D: TRBD2
CDR3: CAITQGTSGGGYNEQFF
DNA: TGTGCCATCACCCAAGGGACTAGCGGGGGAGGTTACAATGAGCAGTTCTTC